Only a few counts were recorded for the clone carrying this T cell receptor (beta chain). The antigen is unknown. The data derive from a study of response to subunit inactivated influenza vaccine. Overall study results and limits: T cells newly recruited by each seasonal influenza vaccination are few, the authors suggested.

TCRdb analysed the RT-PCR reads with MiXCR anew, one entry per CDR3 protein. This sample has approximately 700,000 distinct CDR3 sequences, with around a sixth found just once. This CDR3 spans 15 amino acids. Germline CDR1 reads KGHDR; CDR2 reads SFDVKD. Trimming took 4 bases from V and 3 from J, leaving 13 bases between them. The chain has TRBV24-1 and TRBJ2-3, with D possibly TRBD2 on 6 matching bases. The sample here was PBMCs from blood, taken about 12 days after vaccination. This clonotype was sampled from a man aged 45-65 years who received an inactivated influenza vaccine. Written as DNA, the CDR3 is TGTGCCACCAGTGACGCTCTTGGGGGGACAGATACGCAGTATTTT. Encoded protein: CATSDALGGTDTQYF.